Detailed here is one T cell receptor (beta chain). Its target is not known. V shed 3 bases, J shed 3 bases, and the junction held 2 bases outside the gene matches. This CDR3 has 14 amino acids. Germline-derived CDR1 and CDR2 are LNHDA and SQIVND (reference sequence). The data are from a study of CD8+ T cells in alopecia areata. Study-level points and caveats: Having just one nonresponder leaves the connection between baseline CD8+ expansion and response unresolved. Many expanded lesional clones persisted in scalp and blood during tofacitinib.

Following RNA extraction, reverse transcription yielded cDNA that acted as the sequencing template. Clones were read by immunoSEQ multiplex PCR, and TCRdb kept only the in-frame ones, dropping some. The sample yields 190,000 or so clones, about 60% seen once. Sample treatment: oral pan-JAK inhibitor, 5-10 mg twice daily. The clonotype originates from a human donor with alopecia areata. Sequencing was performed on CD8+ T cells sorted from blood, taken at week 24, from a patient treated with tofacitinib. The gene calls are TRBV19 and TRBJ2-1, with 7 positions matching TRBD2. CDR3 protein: CASSMAGDYNEQFF. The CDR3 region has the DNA TGTGCCAGTAGTATGGCGGGGGACTACAATGAGCAGTTCTTC.